What follows is one T cell receptor (beta chain) and its context. There are many counts of this clonotype. The antigen it recognizes is unknown. No base quality values were provided; no much bigger clone lies one nucleotide off. The treatment or condition label on this specimen signifies: allogeneic hematopoietic cell transplantation with graft depleted of TCRalphabeta T cells and CD19 B cells. The children who served as transplant recipients had been given grafts of TCRalphabeta/CD19-depleted allogeneic hematopoietic cells. These data belong to a study of T-cell reconstitution after alpha-beta-depleted transplantation in children (TCRdb year 2016). For the wider study: Using TCR repertoire profiling, the study followed T-cell immune reconstitution in a quantitative way in children after TCRalphabeta/CD19-depleted allogeneic hematopoietic cell transplantation. On the study overall, not on this receptor specifically: The apparently early recovery of alphabetaT-cell counts about two months after transplant reportedly depended on only several hundred rapidly expanded clones that came from non-depleted graft cells. In some patients, high TCRbeta diversity at day 60 was attributed to recipient T cells and intrathymic progenitors that had survived conditioning. Over subsequent months, a decline in hyperexpanded clone frequencies was noted, and after one year, T-cell counts and TCRbeta diversity were mostly ascribed to newly produced T cells.

Library method: PCR. The sequencing machine was an Illumina HiSeq 2500. Molecular barcoding was employed in the preparation of TCR libraries, with unique molecular identifiers being used to normalize TCRbeta repertoire quantification. TCRdb ran its own pipeline on the public reads, namely fastp trimming at Q25 and MiXCR clone calling, and kept in-frame beta chains. All rows with the same CDR3 protein become a single entry with the most common DNA and genes. This sample comprises approximately 490,000 distinct CDR3 sequences, under 12% of them detected only once. Roughly 2.1% of the sample goes to the ten largest clones. From a lookup of the germline V gene, CDR1 and CDR2 are MNHNS and SASEGT. V is pared back by 5 bases and J by 10 bases, with 12 bases lying between the germline termini. The CDR3 sequence holds 12 residues, the cysteine and phenylalanine included. Left in the record is the CDR3 DNA by itself, 36 bases read in frame from the first base.

The origin of this receptor is a child aged 2 to 10 with inherited bone marrow failure, due to receive a stem cell transplant. The material sequenced was PBMCs, taken before TCRalphabeta/CD19-depleted stem cell transplant. The chain links TRBV6-1 with TRBJ2-1, and possibly TRBD2, on 6 matching bases. For the CDR3, the sequence is CASSPFLAEQFF. At the DNA level, the sequence is TGTGCCAGCAGTCCTTTCCTAGCGGAGCAGTTCTTC.